What follows are 2 T cell receptor beta chains derived from one specimen sequenced in a study of blood T cell repertoires in COVID-19. TCRdb keeps only in-frame clones here, not all; method: immunoSEQ multiplex PCR. Of 200,000 to 250,000 clones listed, 85% to 90% are singletons. The sample consisted of PBMCs or T cells enriched from blood (not recorded which). The receptor source for this set is a man aged 50 to 59 who had been exposed to COVID-19.

This clone was detected a few times. The chain recombines TRBV19 with TRBJ2-1; 9 bases fit TRBD2. Germline V gene sequence: CDR1 LNHDA, CDR2 SQIVND (reference sequence). CDR3 length: 16 amino acids. V lost 5 bases to trimming and J lost 4 bases; unmatched junction nucleotides: 9. The CDR3 loop reads CASSSLRLAGYNEQFF. Written as DNA, the CDR3 is TGTGCCAGTAGTTCCCTTCGTCTAGCGGGGTACAATGAGCAGTTCTTC.

This clone was seen only a few times. The J gene is TRBJ1-3, the V gene TRBV18; D gene unclear. CDR3 length equals 16 residues. V was cut by 0 bases and J by 2 bases, with 11 bases left in between. Per the germline V gene, CDR1 is KGHSH and CDR2 is LQKENI. CDR3 DNA sequence: TGTGCCAGCTCACCACCATCCGGTCTAGCTGGAAACACCATATATTTT. Its protein is CASSPPSGLAGNTIYF.